This T cell receptor beta chain came from a study of cytomegalovirus exposure and HLA in healthy donors. Points from the study as a whole: One variant, a missense change in DCLRE1C, was linked in a later analysis to TCR beta V- and J-gene trimming. Later analysis showed TCR association rates varying by HLA locus, highest for DRB1 and lowest for HLA-C.

PCR used 60 Vbeta primers and 13 Jbeta primers. Sequenced by immunoSEQ multiplex PCR; TCRdb stores in-frame clones only, minus some. The sample lists 150,000 to 200,000 clones; roughly 81% were seen once. In its sample, this clone was seen once. Its specificity is not known. V dropped 6 bases and J dropped 3; count of bases not matched to a gene: 3. Germline V gene sequence: CDR1 MDHEN, CDR2 SYDVKM. CDR3 size: 13 residues. The source material was PBMCs. The origin of this receptor is a man between 18 and 29 years old in good health and CMV-seropositive. The chain links TRBV28 to TRBJ1-2; 8 bases align to TRBD1. CDR3 bases: TGTGCCAGCAGAGGACAGGGTGACTATGGCTACACCTTC. It codes for CASRGQGDYGYTF.